The 7 T cell receptor beta chains listed next were all sequenced from one sample in a study of T cells in Graves' hyperthyroidism and ophthalmopathy. RNA transcripts yielded amplified TCR beta CDR3 regions. When the TCR CDR3 underwent first-round RT-PCR, the HTBI primer set was used. One entry per CDR3 protein results from TCRdb running MiXCR on the multiplex PCR reads. The data contain under 400,000 distinct CDR3 sequences, 25% of them singletons. The specimen sequenced was blood. Receptors originate from a middle-aged man with Graves' hyperthyroidism.

This clonotype was detected a few times. The gene calls are TRBV11-2 and TRBJ2-2; 14 nucleotides align to TRBD2. CDR1 and CDR2 (germline): SGHAT, FQNNGV. Trimming took 5 bases from V and 3 from J; bases not matched to a gene: 8. CDR3 length equals 18 residues. The CDR3 DNA reads TGTGCCAGCAGCGCCGGGACTAGCGGGAGATTGGACACCGGGGAGCTGTTTTTT. Translation: CASSAGTSGRLDTGELFF.

This clonotype was observed at least ten times. The chain recombines TRBV2 with TRBJ2-2; 7 bases are shared with TRBD1. Germline assignment: CDR1 SNHLY and CDR2 FYNNEI. This CDR3 contains 13 residues. V lost 6 bases and J lost 6; bases outside the gene matches: 4. The CDR3 DNA reads as TGTGCCAGCAGCCTGCAGGGGGCCGGGGAGCTGTTTTTT. Protein: CASSLQGAGELFF.

This clonotype was detected only once. This CDR3 reads CASSSIAGGTDTQYF. CDR3 coding DNA: TGTGCCAGCAGTTCAATAGCGGGGGGCACAGATACGCAGTATTTT. V usage is TRBV27 and J usage is TRBJ2-3; 9 positions agree with TRBD2. With 4 bases clipped from V and 1 base from J, the junction kept 3 bases outside the gene matches. Germline loops: CDR1 MNHEY, CDR2 SMNVEV (reference sequence). The CDR3 consists of 15 residues.

In its sample, this clonotype was seen many times. The rearrangement joins TRBV7-8 to TRBJ2-5; D is unresolved. CDR1 is SGHVS and CDR2 is FQNEAQ in the germline V gene. Trimming removed 1 base from V and 5 bases from J, with 8 bases in between. This CDR3 is built from 13 residues. Here the CDR3 reads CASSLDKRETQYF. The DNA for the CDR3 is TGTGCCAGCAGCTTAGATAAGAGGGAGACCCAGTACTTC.

This clonotype was recorded a few times. The rearrangement uses TRBV5-5 and TRBJ1-5, with D uncertain. V shed 0 bases and J shed 6 bases, with 7 bases lying between them. Germline-derived CDR1 and CDR2 are SGHKS and YYEKEE (reference sequence). This CDR3 region has 13 residues. The CDR3: CASSLDSSQPQHF. CDR3 DNA: TGTGCCAGCAGCTTGGATTCCAGTCAGCCCCAGCATTTT.

The rearrangement links TRBV12-3 or TRBV12-4 to TRBJ2-4; 7 positions agree with TRBD2. The CDR3 is made up of 15 amino acids. Trimming at V came to 1 base and at J to 6 bases, leaving 6 bases not matched to a gene. Here the CDR3 DNA reads TGTGCCAGCAGTTTAGTTGCGGGAGTTCTAAACATTCAGTACTTC. This sequence encodes CASSLVAGVLNIQYF.

The rearrangement links TRBV12-3 or TRBV12-4 to TRBJ1-1; a weak D match, TRBD1 (6 bases). V dropped 6 bases and J dropped 6 bases, with 11 bases sitting between them. The CDR3 loop spans 12 amino acids. The CDR3 DNA sequence: TGTGCCAGCAGGACGGGGGCGGCTGAAGCTTTCTTT. Its translation is CASRTGAAEAFF.